The TCR beta chain under discussion was sequenced for a study of blood T cell repertoires in COVID-19 (dated by TCRdb to the early 2020s). For context, the study as a whole: Samples covering the acute and convalescent phases of COVID-19 were provided by collaborators in the United States, Italy and Spain. The prospective study material was composed of cDNA or gDNA derived from T cells, B-cell-depleted T cells, or PBMCs. The repertoires were released in a freely available public database intended as a resource for research on the immune response to SARS-CoV-2. HLA class I and class II types, where available, came from metadata supplied by the sample provider rather than from assay-based typing. Samples were obtained from the ongoing ImmuneRACE study (first 160 participants) and from about 1,300 subjects provided by 6 global collaborators. The dataset comprised deeply sampled blood TCRbeta repertoires from subjects exposed to, actively infected with, or recovered from COVID-19. A de-identified subject ID, COVID-19 status, age in years and sex were almost always included in the sample metadata.

Points the paper makes about the study in general: Clinical and demographic metadata were provided uncurated, with the amount varying by source and participant.

This clone was observed a few times. The target of this receptor is not known. No base-level quality is on record; no much larger clone is a single base apart. Another Seattle source contributed samples from volunteer blood donors who had recovered from COVID-19. The collaborating institutions used their own protocols to collect whole blood in K2EDTA tubes. For TCRbeta analysis, collaborator samples were shipped as frozen whole blood, as isolated PBMCs, or as DNA extracted from either sample type. After removal of 1 base from V and 1 base from J, the junction retains 8 bases not matched to a gene. Reading the germline V gene gives CDR1 MGHRA and CDR2 YSYEKL. From cysteine to phenylalanine, the CDR3 is 17 amino acids long. The read is trimmed to its CDR3 DNA, 51 bases read in frame from base 1. TCRbeta CDR3 regions were amplified from genomic DNA by means of the immunoSEQ Assay, a bias-controlled multiplex PCR. As for how the authors treated the data: The number of nucleated cells in each sample was estimated by amplification of reference gene primers within the assay. Sequence reads were collapsed and filtered to measure the absolute abundance of every unique TCRbeta CDR3 rearrangement. For each sample, productive Simpson clonality was calculated as the square root of Simpson's diversity index across productive rearrangements. TCRdb re-hosts the immuneACCESS table, in-frame sequences only. Its copies lack some clones; in the studies checked, an unresolved V gene accounts for under half of them, and the cause for the rest is not known. V, J and clone size are those of that table, while D and trimming were read from the DNA. This sample holds around 270,000 clones; less than 90% were observed only once. Jointly, the top ten make up 1.5% to 1.9% of the sample.

The chain joins TRBV4-1 to TRBJ1-1, and 8 bases in between align with TRBD1. The sample comprised peripheral blood. This clonotype was obtained from a woman aged 40 to 55 who had recovered from COVID-19. Here is the DNA: TGCGCCAGCAGCCAAGGACAGGGGATTAAAGAGAACACTGAAGCTTTCTTT. Translation gives CASSQGQGIKENTEAFF.